This T cell receptor (beta chain) was sequenced for a study of siplizumab effects on memory and regulatory T cells. Sequencing was performed with immunoSEQ multiplex PCR; in TCRdb, only in-frame clones are kept and a portion is missing. The repertoire holds around 87,000 clones, with 75% to 90% as singletons. V lost 3 bases to trimming and J lost 4 bases; unmatched junction nucleotides: 8. Germline CDR1 reads SGHNT; CDR2 reads YENEEA. The CDR3 length is 17 residues. The sequence derives from a human donor in good health. The V and J genes are TRBV11-3 and TRBJ2-6, with 8 bases matching TRBD1. What was sequenced was CD4+ T cells sorted from blood. The CDR3 reads CASSFRTGRGGANVLTF. CDR3 sequence (DNA): TGTGCCAGCAGCTTCCGGACAGGGCGTGGCGGGGCCAACGTCCTGACTTTC.